This TCR beta chain was recorded in a study of blood T cell repertoires in COVID-19. Study at large: Spain, Italy and the United States supplied samples that represented acute and convalescent COVID-19. In each case, the material was cDNA or gDNA derived from T cells, B-cell-depleted T cells, or PBMCs.

Under the authors' procedure: Estimates of nucleated cell counts were drawn from the amplification of reference gene primers. Sequencing was performed with immunoSEQ multiplex PCR; in TCRdb, only in-frame clones are kept and a portion is missing. V, J and clone size reflect that table, while D and trimming were determined from the DNA. Seen here are about 170,000 clones, over 70% observed once, and the top ten hold around 20%. This CDR3 spans 15 amino acids. V lost 1 base and J 0 bases, leaving 10 bases between the germline ends. Germline CDR1 and CDR2: LGHNA and YSLEER. The sequencing input was peripheral blood. The sequence derives from a woman aged 70-85 years who had recovered from COVID-19. This chain joins TRBV4-3 and TRBJ2-7; perhaps TRBD2 as D (6 bases). CDR3 protein: CASSQVGGPSYEQYF. CDR3 DNA: TGCGCCAGCAGCCAAGTCGGAGGGCCCTCCTACGAGCAGTACTTC.